The clone carrying this TCR beta chain was counted only a few times. The data originate from a study of OX40 agonist ivuxolimab in advanced cancers. Trimming removed 0 bases from V and 6 bases from J, with 12 bases in between. The CDR3 totals 15 residues. CDR1 is MGHRA and CDR2 is YSYEKL in the germline V gene. Sequencing was performed with immunoSEQ multiplex PCR; in TCRdb, only in-frame clones are kept and a portion is missing. Of roughly 90,000 clones listed, approximately 90% were seen once; the top ten hold roughly 1.5%. The rearrangement uses TRBV4-1 and TRBJ1-3; TRBD1 might be the D (5 bases). The sequence was obtained from an adult with an advanced solid tumor such as melanoma, head and neck, liver or kidney cancer. The source was CD4+ or CD8+ T cells sorted from blood, collected in a trial of the OX40 agonist ivuxolimab. The CDR3 here is CASSQDIATVNTIYF. CDR3 nucleotides: TGCGCCAGCAGCCAAGATATCGCGACAGTAAACACCATATATTTT.